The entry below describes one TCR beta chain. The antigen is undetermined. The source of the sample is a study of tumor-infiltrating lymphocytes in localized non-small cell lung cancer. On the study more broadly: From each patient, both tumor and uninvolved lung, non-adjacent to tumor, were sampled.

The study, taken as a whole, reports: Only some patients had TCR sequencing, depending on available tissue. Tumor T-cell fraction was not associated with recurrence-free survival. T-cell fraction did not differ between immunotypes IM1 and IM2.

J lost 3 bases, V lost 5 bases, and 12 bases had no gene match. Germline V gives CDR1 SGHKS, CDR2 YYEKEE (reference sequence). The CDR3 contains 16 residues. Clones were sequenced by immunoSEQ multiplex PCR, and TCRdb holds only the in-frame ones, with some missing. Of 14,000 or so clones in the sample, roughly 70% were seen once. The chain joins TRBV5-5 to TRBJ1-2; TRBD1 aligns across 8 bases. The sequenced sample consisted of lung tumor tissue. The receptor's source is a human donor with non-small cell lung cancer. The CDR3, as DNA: TGTGCCAGCAGTCTTCTAGCCGGACAGGGAGACTATGGCTACACCTTC. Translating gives CASSLLAGQGDYGYTF.